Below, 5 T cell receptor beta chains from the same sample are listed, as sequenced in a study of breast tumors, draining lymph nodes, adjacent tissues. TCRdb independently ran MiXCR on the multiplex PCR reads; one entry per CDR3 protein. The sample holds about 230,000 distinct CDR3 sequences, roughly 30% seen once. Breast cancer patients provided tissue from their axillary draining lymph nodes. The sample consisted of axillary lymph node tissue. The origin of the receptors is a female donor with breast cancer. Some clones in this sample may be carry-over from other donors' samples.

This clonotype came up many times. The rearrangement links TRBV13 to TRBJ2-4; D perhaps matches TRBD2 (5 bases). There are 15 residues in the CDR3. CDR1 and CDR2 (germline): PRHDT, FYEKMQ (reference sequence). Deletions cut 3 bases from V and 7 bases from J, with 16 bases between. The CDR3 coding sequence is TGTGCCAGCAGCTTCTGGGCGGGTTCGGAGAACATTCAGTACTTC. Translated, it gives CASSFWAGSENIQYF.

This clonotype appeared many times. The chain's CDR3 is CASQPSGGSNQPQHF. In DNA, the CDR3 is TGTGCCAGCCAACCATCGGGGGGCAGTAATCAGCCCCAGCATTTT. The chain links TRBV19 to TRBJ1-5, with D perhaps matching TRBD1 (6 bases). Germline V gene lookup returns CDR1 LNHDA and CDR2 SQIVND (reference sequence). Trimming pared 9 bases from V and 4 bases from J, leaving 19 bases between. The CDR3 extends over 15 amino acids.

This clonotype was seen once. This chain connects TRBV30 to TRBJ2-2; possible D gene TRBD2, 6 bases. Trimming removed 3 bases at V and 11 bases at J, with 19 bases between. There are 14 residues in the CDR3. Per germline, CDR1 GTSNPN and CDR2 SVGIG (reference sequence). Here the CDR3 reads CAWRPGGALDELFF. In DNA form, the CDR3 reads TGTGCCTGGAGGCCCGGGGGAGCGCTGGATGAGCTGTTTTTT.

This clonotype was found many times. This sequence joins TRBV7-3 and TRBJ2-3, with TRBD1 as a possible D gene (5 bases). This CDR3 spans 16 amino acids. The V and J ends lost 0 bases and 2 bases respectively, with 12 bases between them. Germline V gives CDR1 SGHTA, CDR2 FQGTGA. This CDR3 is CASSLTPGQDTDTQYF. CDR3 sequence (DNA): TGTGCCAGCAGCTTAACACCAGGGCAAGACACAGATACGCAGTATTTT.

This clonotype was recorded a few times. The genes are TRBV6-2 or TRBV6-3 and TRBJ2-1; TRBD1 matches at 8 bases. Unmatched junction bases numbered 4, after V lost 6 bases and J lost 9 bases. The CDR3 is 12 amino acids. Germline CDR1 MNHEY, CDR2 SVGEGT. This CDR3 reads CASSDRGGEQFF. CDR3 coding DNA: TGTGCCAGCAGCGACAGGGGTGGTGAGCAGTTCTTC.